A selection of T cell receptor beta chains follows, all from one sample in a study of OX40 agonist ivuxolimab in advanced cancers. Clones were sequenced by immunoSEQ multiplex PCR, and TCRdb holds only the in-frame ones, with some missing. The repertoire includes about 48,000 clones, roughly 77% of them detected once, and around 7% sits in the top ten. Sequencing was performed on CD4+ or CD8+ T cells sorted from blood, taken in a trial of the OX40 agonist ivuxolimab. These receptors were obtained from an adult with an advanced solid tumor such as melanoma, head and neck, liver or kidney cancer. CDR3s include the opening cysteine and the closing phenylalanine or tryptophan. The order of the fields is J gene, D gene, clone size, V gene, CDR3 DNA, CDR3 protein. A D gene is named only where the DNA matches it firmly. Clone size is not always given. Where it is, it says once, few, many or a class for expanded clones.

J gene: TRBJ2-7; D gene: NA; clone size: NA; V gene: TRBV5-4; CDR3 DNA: TGTGCCAGCAGCAACAGGGGGGGCTCCTACGAGCAGTACTTC; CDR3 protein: CASSNRGGSYEQYF
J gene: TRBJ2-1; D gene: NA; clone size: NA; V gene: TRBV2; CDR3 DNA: TGTGCCAGCAGTGGCTATAAACAGCTGCAGTTCTTC; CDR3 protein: CASSGYKQLQFF
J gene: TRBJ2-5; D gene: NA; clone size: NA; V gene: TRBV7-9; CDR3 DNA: TGTGCCAGCAGCTTATACAGTCTAGCCGAGACCCAGTACTTC; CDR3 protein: CASSLYSLAETQYF
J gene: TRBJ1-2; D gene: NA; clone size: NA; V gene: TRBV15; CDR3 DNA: TGTGCCACCAGCATCAACAGCAAAAATGGCTACACCTTC; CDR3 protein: CATSINSKNGYTF
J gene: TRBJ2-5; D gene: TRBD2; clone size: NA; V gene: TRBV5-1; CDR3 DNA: TGCGCCAGCAGCTTGAGACTTCAGCGGGAGCAGTACTTC; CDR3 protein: CASSLRLQREQYF
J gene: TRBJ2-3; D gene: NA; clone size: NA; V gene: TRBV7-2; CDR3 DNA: TGTGCCAGCAGCTTAGGTCCCGGTGGCAGCCACACGCAGTATTTT; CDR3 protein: CASSLGPGGSHTQYF
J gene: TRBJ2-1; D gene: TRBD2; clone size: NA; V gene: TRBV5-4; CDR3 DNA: TGTGCCAGCAGCTCCCGGGGACTAGCGGGAGGGATGAGCTCCTACAATGAGCAGTTCTTC; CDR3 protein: CASSSRGLAGGMSSYNEQFF
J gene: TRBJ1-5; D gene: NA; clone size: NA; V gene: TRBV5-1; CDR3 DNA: TGCGCCAGCAGCTATGGGACCGAGGATCAGCCCCAGCATTTT; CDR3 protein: CASSYGTEDQPQHF
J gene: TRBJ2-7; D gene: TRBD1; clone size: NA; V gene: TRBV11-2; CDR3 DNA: TGTGCCAGCAGCTGGCCGGGACAGGGGGCTTTCGAGCAGTACTTC; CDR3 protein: CASSWPGQGAFEQYF
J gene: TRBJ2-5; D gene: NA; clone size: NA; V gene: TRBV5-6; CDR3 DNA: TGTGCCAGCAACTTAGGATACCAAGAGACCCAGTACTTC; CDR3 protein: CASNLGYQETQYF
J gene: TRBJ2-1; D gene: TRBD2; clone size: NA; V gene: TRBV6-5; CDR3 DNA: TGTGCCAGCGCGCGGGGGACGGGGGATTACAATGAGCAGTTCTTC; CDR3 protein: CASARGTGDYNEQFF
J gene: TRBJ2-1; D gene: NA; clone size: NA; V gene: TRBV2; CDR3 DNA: TGTGCCAGCAGCTCGAGGCTTGAGCAGTTCTTC; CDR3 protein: CASSSRLEQFF
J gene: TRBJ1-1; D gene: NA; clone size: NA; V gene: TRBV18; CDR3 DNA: TGTGCCAGCTCGGCTAACAGAGGGACTGAAGCTTTCTTT; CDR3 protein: CASSANRGTEAFF
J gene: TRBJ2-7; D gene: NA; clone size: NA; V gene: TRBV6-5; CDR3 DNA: TGTGCCAGCAGTTACTTGTCGGGGATCAAGGAGCAGTACTTC; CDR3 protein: CASSYLSGIKEQYF
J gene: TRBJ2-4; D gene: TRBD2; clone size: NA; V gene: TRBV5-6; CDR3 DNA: TGTGCCAGCAGCTTGGTAGCGGGAGGGGGCATTCAGTACTTC; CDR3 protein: CASSLVAGGGIQYF
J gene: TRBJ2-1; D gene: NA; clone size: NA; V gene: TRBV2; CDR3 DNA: TGTGCCAGCAGCGCTCTCTACGGGGTCTCCTACAATGAGCAGTTCTTC; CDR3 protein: CASSALYGVSYNEQFF
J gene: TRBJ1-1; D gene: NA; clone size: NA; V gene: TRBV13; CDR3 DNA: TGTGCCAGCAGCTTTCTCGGGACCCTAAACACTGAAGCTTTCTTT; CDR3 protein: CASSFLGTLNTEAFF
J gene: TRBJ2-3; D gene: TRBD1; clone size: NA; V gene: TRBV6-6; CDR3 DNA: TGTGCCAGCGGGGGACAGGGGTACCCAGATACGCAGTATTTT; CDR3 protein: CASGGQGYPDTQYF
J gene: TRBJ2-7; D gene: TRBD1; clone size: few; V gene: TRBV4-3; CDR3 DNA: TGCGCCAGCAGCCAAGATTTAGTAATGGGGCGGACAGGGGTCTACGAGCAGTACTTC; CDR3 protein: CASSQDLVMGRTGVYEQYF
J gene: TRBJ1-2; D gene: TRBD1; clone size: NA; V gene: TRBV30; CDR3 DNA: TGTGCCTGGAGTGTCCTTAGGGACAGGTCTGGCGGCTACACCTTC; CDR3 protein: CAWSVLRDRSGGYTF
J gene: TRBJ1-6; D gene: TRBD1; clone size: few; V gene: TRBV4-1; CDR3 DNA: TGCGCCAGCAGCCAAGTATGGGACAGATCACATCTCCTCCACTTT; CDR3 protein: CASSQVWDRSHLLHF
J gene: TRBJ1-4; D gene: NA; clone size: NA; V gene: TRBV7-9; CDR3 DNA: TGTGCCAGCAGCTCAGGACGTAATGAAAAACTGTTTTTT; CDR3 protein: CASSSGRNEKLFF
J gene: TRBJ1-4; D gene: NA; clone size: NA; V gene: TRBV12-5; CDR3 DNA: TGTGCTAGTGGTTCTCATGGGGGTCTGGAAAAACTGTTTTTT; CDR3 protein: CASGSHGGLEKLFF
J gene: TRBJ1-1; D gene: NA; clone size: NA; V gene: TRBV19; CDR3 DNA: TGTGCCAGTAGTATAGGGACACCAGGTGAAGCTTTCTTT; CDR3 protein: CASSIGTPGEAFF
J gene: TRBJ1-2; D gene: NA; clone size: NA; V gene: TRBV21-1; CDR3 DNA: TGTGCCAGCAGCAAAGCAAGGCCGGGTGGCGGCTACACCTTC; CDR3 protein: CASSKARPGGGYTF
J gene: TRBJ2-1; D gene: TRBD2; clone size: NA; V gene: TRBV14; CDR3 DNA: TGTGCCAGCAGCCAGCAACTAGCGGCCTACAATGAGCAGTTCTTC; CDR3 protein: CASSQQLAAYNEQFF
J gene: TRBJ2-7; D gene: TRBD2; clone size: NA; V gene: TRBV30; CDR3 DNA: TGTGCCTGGAGCCCCTTGGGTAGCGGGACGGACGAGCAGTACTTC; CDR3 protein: CAWSPLGSGTDEQYF
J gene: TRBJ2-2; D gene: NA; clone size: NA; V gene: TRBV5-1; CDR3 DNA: TGCGCCAGCAGCTTGGTCACAGGGACAAGACCTAACACCGGGGAGCTGTTTTTT; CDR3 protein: CASSLVTGTRPNTGELFF
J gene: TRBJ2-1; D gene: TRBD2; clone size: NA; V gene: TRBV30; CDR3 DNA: TGTGCCTGGTCCACTAGCGGATTCTACAATGAGCAGTTCTTC; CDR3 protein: CAWSTSGFYNEQFF
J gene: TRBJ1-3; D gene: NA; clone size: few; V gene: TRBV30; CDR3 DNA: TGTGCCTGGACCAGATTGACCTCTGGAAACACCATATATTTT; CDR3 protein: CAWTRLTSGNTIYF
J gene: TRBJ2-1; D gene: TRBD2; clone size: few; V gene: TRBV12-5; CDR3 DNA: TGTGCTAGTGGTTTGGTACCCGACGGACTAGCGGGGATCAATGAGCAGTTCTTC; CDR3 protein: CASGLVPDGLAGINEQFF
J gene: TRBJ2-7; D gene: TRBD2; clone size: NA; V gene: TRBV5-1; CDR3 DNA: TGCGCCAGCAGCTCCACTGTGACTAGCGGGAGTCGTTACGAGCAGTACTTC; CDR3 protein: CASSSTVTSGSRYEQYF
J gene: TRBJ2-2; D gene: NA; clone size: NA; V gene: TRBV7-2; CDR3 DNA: TGTGCCAGCAGGAGGCTAGCGTCGAACACCGGGGAGCTGTTTTTT; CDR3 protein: CASRRLASNTGELFF
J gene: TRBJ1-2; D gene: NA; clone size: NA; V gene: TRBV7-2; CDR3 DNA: TGTGCCAGCAGCTTAGGACCTAACTATGGCTACACCTTC; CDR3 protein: CASSLGPNYGYTF
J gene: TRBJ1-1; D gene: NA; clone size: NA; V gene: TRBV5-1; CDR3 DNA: TGCGCCAGCAGCTTGGTGGCAGGGAACACTGAAGCTTTCTTT; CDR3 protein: CASSLVAGNTEAFF
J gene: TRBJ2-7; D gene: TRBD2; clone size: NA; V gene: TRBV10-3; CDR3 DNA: TGTGCCATCATGGGCGGGAGGGCCTACGAGCAGTACTTC; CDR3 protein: CAIMGGRAYEQYF
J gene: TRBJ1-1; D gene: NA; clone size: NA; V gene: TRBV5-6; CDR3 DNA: TGTGCCAGCAGCTTGGTTCGACGGGGTAACACTGAAGCTTTCTTT; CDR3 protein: CASSLVRRGNTEAFF
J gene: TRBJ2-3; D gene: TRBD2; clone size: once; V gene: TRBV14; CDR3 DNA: TGTGCCAGCAGCGAACGACTAGCGGGCACAGATACGCAGTATTTT; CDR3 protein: CASSERLAGTDTQYF
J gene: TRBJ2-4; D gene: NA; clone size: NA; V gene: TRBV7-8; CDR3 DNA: TGTGCCAGCAGCCCCCCACTAAGGTACCAAGGGAAGAAAAACATTCAGTACTTC; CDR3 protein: CASSPPLRYQGKKNIQYF
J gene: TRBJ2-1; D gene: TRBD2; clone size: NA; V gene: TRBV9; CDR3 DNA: TGTGCCAGCAGCGTAGATGGGACTAGCGGCCTCCTCAATGAGCAGTTCTTC; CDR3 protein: CASSVDGTSGLLNEQFF
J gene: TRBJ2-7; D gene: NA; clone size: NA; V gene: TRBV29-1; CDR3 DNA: TGCAGCGTTGAATCGGGAACCTACGAGCAGTACTTC; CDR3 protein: CSVESGTYEQYF
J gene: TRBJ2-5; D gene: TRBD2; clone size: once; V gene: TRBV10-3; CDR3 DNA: TGTGCCATCAGTGAGTCGGGGGGGAACCAAGAGACCCAGTACTTC; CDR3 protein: CAISESGGNQETQYF
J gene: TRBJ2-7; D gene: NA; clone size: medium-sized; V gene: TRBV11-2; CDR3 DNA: TGTGCCAGCAGCTTAGAGTCGGGAAGCTCCTACGAGCAGTACTTC; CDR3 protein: CASSLESGSSYEQYF
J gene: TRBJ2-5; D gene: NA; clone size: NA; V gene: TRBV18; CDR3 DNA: TGTGCCAGCTCACGGTTGGCAGGGGATCAAGAGACCCAGTACTTC; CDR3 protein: CASSRLAGDQETQYF
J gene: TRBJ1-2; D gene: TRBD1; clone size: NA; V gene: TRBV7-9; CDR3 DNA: TGTGCCAGCAGCTTAGTGCAACAGGGGGAACCTAACTATGGCTACACCTTC; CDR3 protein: CASSLVQQGEPNYGYTF
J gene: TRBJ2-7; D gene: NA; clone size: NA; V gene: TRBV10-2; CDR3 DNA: TGCGCCAGCAGTGATGATAGCGTCTACGAGCAGTACTTC; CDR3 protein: CASSDDSVYEQYF
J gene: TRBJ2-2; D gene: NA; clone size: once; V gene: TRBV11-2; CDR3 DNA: TGTGCCAGCAGCTTAGTTTCGTATCTATCCGGGGAGCTGTTTTTT; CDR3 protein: CASSLVSYLSGELFF
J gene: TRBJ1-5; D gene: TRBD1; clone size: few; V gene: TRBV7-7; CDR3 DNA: TGTGCCAGCAGCGTCCGAGGAGGGGGCCGCAATCAGCCCCAGCATTTT; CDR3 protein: CASSVRGGGRNQPQHF
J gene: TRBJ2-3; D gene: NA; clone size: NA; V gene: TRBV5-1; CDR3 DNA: TGCGCCAGCAGGGCCTACAGCACAGATACGCAGTATTTT; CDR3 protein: CASRAYSTDTQYF